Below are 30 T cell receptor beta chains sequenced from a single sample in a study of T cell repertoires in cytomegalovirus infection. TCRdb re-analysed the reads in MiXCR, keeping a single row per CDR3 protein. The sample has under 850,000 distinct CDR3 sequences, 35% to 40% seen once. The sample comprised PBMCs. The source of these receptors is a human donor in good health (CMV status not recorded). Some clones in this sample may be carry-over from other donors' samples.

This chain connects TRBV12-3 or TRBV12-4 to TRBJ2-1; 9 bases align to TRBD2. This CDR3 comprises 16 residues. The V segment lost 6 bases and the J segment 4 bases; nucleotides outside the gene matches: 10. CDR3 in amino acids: CASRPGERGAYNEQFF. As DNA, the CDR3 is TGTGCCAGCAGGCCGGGGGAGCGGGGGGCGTACAATGAGCAGTTCTTC.

CDR3 loop: CASSSGTDERGQYF. The CDR3 region has the DNA TGTGCCAGCAGCTCCGGGACGGACGAGAGGGGCCAGTACTTC. V gene TRBV5-6 combines with J gene TRBJ2-5; perhaps D is TRBD1 or TRBD2 (5 bases each). Germline V gene lookup returns CDR1 SGHDT and CDR2 YYEEEE. The length of the CDR3 is 14 residues. V was clipped by 3 bases and J by 10 bases, with 19 bases between them. The variable domain in full, with the rest retrieved from reference TRBV5-6 and TRBJ2-5, is DAGVTQSPTHLIKTRGQQVTLRCSPKSGHDTVSWYQQALGQGPQFIFQYYEEEERQRGNFPDRFSGHQFPNYSSELNVNALLLGDSALYLCASSSGTDERGQYFGPGTRLLVL.

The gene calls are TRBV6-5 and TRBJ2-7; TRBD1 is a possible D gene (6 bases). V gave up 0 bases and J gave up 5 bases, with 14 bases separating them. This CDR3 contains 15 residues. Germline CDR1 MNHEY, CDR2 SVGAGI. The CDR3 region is CASSYSGNRVNEQYF. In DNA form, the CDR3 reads TGTGCCAGCAGTTACTCGGGGAACAGGGTAAACGAGCAGTACTTC.

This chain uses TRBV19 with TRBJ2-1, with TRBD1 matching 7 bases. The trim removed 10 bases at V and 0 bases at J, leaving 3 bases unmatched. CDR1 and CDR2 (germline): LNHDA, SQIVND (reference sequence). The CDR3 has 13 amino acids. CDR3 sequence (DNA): TGTGCCACCCGACAGGGCTCCTACAATGAGCAGTTCTTC. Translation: CATRQGSYNEQFF.

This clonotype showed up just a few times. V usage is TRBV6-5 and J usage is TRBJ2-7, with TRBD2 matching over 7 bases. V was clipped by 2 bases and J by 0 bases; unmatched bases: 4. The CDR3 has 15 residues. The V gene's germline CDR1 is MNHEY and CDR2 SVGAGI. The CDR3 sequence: CASSYGAGDSYEQYF. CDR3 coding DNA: TGTGCCAGCAGTTACGGGGCGGGAGACTCCTACGAGCAGTACTTC.

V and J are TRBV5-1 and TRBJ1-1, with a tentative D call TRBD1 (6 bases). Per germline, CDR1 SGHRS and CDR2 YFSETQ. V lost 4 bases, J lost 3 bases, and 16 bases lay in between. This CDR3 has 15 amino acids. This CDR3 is CASSKAGDPDTEAFF. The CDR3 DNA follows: TGCGCCAGCAGCAAAGCAGGGGATCCGGACACTGAAGCTTTCTTT.

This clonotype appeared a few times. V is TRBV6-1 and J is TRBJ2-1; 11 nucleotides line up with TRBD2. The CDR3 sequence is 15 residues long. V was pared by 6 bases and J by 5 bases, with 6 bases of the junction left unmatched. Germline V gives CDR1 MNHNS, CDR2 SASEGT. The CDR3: CASRLGLADNNEQFF. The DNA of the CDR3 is TGTGCCAGCAGGTTGGGACTAGCGGACAACAATGAGCAGTTCTTC.

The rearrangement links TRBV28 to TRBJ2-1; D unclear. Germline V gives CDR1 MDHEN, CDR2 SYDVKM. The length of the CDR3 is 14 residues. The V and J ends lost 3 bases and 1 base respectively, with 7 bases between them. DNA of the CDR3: TGTGCCAGCAGTTTTCAGAGGTCCTACAATGAGCAGTTCTTC. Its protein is CASSFQRSYNEQFF.

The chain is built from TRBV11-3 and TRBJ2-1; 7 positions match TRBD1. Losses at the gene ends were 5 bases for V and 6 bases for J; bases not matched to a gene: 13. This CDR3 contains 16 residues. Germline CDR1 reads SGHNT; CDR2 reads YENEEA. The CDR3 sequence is CASSDLPRDSRNEQFF. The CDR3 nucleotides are TGTGCCAGCAGCGACCTCCCCCGGGACAGTCGCAATGAGCAGTTCTTC.

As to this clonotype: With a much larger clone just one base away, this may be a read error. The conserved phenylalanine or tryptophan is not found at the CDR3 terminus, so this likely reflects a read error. The CDR3 here is CASNSGSSYNEQFL. For the CDR3, the DNA is TGTGCCAGCAATAGCGGGAGCTCCTACAATGAGCAGTTCTTA. The genes are TRBV6-2 or TRBV6-3 and TRBJ2-1, with TRBD2 identical over 9 bases. The CDR3 sequence is 14 residues long. V gave up 7 bases and J gave up 0 bases; unmatched junction bases: 1. Germline lookup yields CDR1 MNHEY and CDR2 SVGEGT.

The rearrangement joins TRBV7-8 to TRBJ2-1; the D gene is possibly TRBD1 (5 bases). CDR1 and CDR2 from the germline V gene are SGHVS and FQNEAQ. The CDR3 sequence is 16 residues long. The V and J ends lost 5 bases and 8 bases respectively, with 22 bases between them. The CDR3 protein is CASSPWAGLDRHEQFF. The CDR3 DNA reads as TGTGCCAGCAGCCCGTGGGCAGGGTTGGATCGTCATGAGCAGTTCTTC.

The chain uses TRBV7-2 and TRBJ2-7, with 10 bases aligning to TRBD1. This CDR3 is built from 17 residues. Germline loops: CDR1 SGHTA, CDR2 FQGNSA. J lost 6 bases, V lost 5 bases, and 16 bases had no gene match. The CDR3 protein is CASSRSSGTGVKREQYF. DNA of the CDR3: TGTGCCAGCAGCCGTTCTTCAGGGACAGGGGTAAAACGCGAGCAGTACTTC.

Written as DNA, the CDR3 is TGTGCCAGCAGTTTATTCGCGGGCACGGTATACAATGAGCAGTTCTTC. It codes for CASSLFAGTVYNEQFF. J is TRBJ2-1 and V is TRBV28, with D perhaps matching TRBD2 (5 bases). The germline gives CDR1 MDHEN, CDR2 SYDVKM. V was shortened by 1 base and J by 4 bases, with 14 bases between the two germline ends. The CDR3 has 16 residues. Full variable domain (remainder filled in from reference TRBV28 and TRBJ2-1): DVKVTQSSRYLVKRTGEKVFLECVQDMDHENMFWYRQDPGLGLRLIYFSYDVKMKEKGDIPEGYSVSREKKERFSLILESASTNQTSMYLCASSLFAGTVYNEQFFGPGTRLTVL.

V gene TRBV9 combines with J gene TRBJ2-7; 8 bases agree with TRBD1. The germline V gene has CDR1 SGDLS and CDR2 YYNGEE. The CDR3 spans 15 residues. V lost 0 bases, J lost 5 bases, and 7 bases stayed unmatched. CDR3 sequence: CASSVGTGWIHEQYF. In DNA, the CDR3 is TGTGCCAGCAGCGTAGGGACAGGGTGGATCCACGAGCAGTACTTC.

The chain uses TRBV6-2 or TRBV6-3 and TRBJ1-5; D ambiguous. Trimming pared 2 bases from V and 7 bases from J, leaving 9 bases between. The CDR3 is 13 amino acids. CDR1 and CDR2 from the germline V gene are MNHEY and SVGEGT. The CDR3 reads CASSYPPLQPQHF. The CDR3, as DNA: TGTGCCAGCAGTTACCCCCCGCTACAGCCCCAGCATTTT.

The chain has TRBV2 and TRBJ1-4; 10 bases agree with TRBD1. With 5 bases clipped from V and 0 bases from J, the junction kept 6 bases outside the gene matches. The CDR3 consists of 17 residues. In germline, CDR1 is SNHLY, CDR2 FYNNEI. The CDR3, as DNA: TGTGCCAGCAGTTACGGACAGGGGGTTTCAACTAATGAAAAACTGTTTTTT. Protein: CASSYGQGVSTNEKLFF.

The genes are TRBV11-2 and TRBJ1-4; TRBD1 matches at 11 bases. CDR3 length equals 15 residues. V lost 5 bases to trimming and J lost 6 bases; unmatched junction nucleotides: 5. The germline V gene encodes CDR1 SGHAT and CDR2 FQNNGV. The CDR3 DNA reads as TGTGCCAGCAGCGCCGGGACAGGGGGATATGAAAAACTGTTTTTT. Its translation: CASSAGTGGYEKLFF.

CDR3 coding DNA: TGTGCCAGCAGCTTGGGGGCCCAGGGCAGGAGCCTCGGCTACACCTTC. Protein: CASSLGAQGRSLGYTF. The V call is TRBV7-8, the J call TRBJ1-2; a possible D gene is TRBD1 (6 bases). The germline gives CDR1 SGHVS, CDR2 FQNEAQ. V was shortened by 3 bases and J by 8 bases, with 22 bases between the two germline ends. CDR3 length equals 16 residues. Complete variable domain (other parts from reference TRBV7-8 and TRBJ1-2): GAGVSQSPRYKVAKRGQDVALRCDPISGHVSLFWYQQALGQGPEFLTYFQNEAQLDKSGLPSDRFFAERPEGSVSTLKIQRTQQEDSAVYLCASSLGAQGRSLGYTFGSGTRLTVV.

The chain's CDR3 is CATSSAIIGGACTEAFF. As DNA, the CDR3 is TGTGCCACCAGCAGCGCAATAATAGGGGGGGCGTGCACTGAAGCTTTCTTT. The rearrangement joins TRBV15 to TRBJ1-1; D might be TRBD1 (6 bases). V lost 3 bases and J lost 4, with 21 bases in between. The CDR3 has 17 amino acids. Per germline, CDR1 LNHNV and CDR2 YYDKDF (reference sequence).

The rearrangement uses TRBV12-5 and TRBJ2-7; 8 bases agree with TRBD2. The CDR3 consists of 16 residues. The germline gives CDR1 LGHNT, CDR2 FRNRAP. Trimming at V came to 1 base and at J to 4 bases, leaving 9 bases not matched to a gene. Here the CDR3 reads CASGLATSGRTYEQYF. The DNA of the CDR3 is TGTGCTAGTGGTTTGGCCACTAGCGGAAGGACGTACGAGCAGTACTTC.

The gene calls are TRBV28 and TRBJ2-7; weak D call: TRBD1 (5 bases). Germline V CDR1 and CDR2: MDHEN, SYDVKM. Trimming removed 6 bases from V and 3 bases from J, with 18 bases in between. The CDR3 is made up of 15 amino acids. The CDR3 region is CASSPGGRARYEQYF. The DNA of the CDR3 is TGTGCCAGCAGCCCGGGCGGCAGGGCTCGCTACGAGCAGTACTTC.

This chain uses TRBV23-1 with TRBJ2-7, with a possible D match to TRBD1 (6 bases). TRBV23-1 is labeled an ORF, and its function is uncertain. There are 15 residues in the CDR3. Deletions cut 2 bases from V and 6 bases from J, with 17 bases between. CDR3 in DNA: TGCGCCAGCAGTCAACCGACAGGAGCCGTCGGCGAGCAGTACTTC. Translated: CASSQPTGAVGEQYF.

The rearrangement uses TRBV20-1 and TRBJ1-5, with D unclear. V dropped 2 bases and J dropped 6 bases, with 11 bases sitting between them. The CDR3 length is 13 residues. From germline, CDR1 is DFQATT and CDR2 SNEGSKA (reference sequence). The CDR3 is CSARKNRGQPQHF. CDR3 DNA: TGCAGTGCTAGAAAAAACCGGGGTCAGCCCCAGCATTTT.

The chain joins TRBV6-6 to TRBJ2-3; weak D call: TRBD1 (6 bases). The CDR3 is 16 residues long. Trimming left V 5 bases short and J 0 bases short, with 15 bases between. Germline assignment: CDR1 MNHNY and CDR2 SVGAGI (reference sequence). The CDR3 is CASSQTGTTSTDTQYF. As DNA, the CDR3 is TGTGCCAGCAGTCAAACCGGGACAACTAGCACAGATACGCAGTATTTT.

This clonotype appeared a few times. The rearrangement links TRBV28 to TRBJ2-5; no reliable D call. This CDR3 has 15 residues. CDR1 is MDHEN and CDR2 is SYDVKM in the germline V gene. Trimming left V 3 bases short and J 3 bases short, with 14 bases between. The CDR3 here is CASSFADLLKETQYF. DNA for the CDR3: TGTGCCAGCAGTTTTGCGGACCTCCTAAAAGAGACCCAGTACTTC.

This CDR3 reads CASSRRLLTINTEAFF. The DNA of the CDR3 is TGTGCCAGCAGTAGAAGACTCCTTACTATTAACACTGAAGCTTTCTTT. J is TRBJ1-1 and V is TRBV28; D is uncertain. The CDR3 length is 16 residues. Trimming pared 5 bases from V and 2 bases from J, leaving 18 bases between. Germline loops: CDR1 MDHEN, CDR2 SYDVKM.

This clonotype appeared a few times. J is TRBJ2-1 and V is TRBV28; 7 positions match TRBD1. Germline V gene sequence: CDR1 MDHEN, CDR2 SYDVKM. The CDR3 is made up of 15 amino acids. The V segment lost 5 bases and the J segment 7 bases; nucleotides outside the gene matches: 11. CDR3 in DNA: TGTGCCAGCAGTCCCGGACAGGCGTATAGAAATGAGCAGTTCTTC. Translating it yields CASSPGQAYRNEQFF.

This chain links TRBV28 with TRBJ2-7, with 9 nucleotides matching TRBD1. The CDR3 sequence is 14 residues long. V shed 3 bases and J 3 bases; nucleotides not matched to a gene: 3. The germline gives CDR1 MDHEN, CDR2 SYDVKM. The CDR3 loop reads CASSFDRGFYEQYF. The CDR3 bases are TGTGCCAGCAGTTTCGACAGGGGGTTCTACGAGCAGTACTTC.

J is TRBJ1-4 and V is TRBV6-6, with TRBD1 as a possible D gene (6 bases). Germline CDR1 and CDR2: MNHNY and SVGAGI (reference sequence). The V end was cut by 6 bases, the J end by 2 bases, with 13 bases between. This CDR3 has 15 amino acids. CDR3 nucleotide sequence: TGTGCCAGCAGAATCGGGGGGCGGACTAATGAAAAACTGTTTTTT. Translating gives CASRIGGRTNEKLFF.

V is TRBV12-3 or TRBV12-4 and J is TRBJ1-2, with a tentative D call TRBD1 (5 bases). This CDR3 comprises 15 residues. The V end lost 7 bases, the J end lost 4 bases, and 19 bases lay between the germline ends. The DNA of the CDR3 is TGTGCCAGCACCAAAGGGGAAATCTGGGGCTATGGCTACACCTTC. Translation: CASTKGEIWGYGYTF.